The entry below describes one TCR beta chain. Its antigen is currently unknown. A junction end diverges from the germline sequence, so it may reflect a read error. Germline CDR1 is SSHAT and CDR2 is FNYEAQ (reference sequence). The CDR3 runs to 14 residues. The data derive from a study of T-cell memory formation after mild COVID-19. The study, taken as a whole, reports: Within pre-infection memory, some responding clones were found, suggesting cross-reactive memory joined.

A single record per CDR3 protein comes from TCRdb applying MiXCR to the 5' RACE reads. Of tens of thousands of distinct CDR3 sequences in the sample, 20% to 25% were seen once. The sequenced sample consisted of PBMCs or a T cell subset sorted from them (not recorded which). The V call is TRBV7-7, the J call TRBJ2-3, with 9 bases aligning to TRBD1. The sequence was obtained from an adult who had mild COVID-19 (a few samples of this study predate the infection). Cell type and time point are not known. CDR3 sequence: CASSLTGGPDTQYF. The CDR3 DNA follows: TGTGCTAGCAGCTTAACAGGGGGCCCAGATACGCAGTATTTT.